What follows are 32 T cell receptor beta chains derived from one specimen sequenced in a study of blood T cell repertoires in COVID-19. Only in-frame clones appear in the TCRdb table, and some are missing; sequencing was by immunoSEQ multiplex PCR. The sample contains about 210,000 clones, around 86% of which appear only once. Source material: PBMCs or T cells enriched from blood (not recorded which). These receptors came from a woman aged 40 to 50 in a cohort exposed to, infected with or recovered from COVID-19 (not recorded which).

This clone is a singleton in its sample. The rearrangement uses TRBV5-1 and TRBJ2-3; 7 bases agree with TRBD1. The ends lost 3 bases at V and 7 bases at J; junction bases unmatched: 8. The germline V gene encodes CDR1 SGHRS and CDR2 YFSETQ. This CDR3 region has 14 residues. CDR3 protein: CASSSGTAPNTQYF. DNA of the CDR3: TGCGCCAGCAGCTCCGGGACAGCCCCAAATACGCAGTATTTT.

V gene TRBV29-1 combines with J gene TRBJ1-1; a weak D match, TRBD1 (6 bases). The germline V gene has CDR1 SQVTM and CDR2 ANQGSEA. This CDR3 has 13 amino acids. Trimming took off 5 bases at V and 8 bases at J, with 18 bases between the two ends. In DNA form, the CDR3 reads TGCAGCGTTCATAAGGTCCTGACAGGAGAAGCTTTCTTT. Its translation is CSVHKVLTGEAFF.

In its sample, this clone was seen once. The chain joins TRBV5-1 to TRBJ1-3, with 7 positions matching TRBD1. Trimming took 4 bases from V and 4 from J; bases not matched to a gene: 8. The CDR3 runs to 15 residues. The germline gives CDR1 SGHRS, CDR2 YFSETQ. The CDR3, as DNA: TGCGCCAGCAGCCTCGAGACGGGACAGGGAAACACCATATATTTT. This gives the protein CASSLETGQGNTIYF.

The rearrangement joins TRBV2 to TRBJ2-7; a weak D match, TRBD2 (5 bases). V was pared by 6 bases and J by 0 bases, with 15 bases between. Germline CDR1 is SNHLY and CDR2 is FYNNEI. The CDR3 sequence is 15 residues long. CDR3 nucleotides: TGTGCCAGCAGAGCCGGGGAGCCGCCCTCCTACGAGCAGTACTTC. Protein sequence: CASRAGEPPSYEQYF.

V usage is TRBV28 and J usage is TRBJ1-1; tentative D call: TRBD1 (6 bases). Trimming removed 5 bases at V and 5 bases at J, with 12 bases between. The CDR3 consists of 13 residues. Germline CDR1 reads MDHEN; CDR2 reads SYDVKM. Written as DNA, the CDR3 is TGTGCCAGCAGTAATAACAGGGAGACTGAAGCTTTCTTT. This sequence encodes CASSNNRETEAFF.

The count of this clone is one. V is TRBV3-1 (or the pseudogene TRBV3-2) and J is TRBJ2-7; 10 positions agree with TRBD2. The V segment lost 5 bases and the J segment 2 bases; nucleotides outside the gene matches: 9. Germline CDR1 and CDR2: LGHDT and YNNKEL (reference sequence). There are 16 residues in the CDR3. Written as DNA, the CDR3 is TGTGCCAGCAGCGCAGATATTACTAGCGGGACCTACGAGCAGTACTTC. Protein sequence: CASSADITSGTYEQYF.

CDR3 sequence reads: CASSPRTSGGEKGGELFF. The CDR3 region has the DNA TGTGCCAGCAGCCCCCGGACTAGCGGGGGGGAGAAGGGCGGGGAGCTGTTTTTT. The chain has TRBV11-3 and TRBJ2-2; 15 positions agree with TRBD2. Germline CDR1 is SGHNT and CDR2 is YENEEA. After removal of 5 bases from V and 7 bases from J, the junction contained 11 bases not matched to a gene. The CDR3 spans 18 residues.

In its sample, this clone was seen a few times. DNA for the CDR3: TGTGCCACCGGGACAGGGAATTCACCCCTCCACTTT. This gives the protein CATGTGNSPLHF. The V gene is TRBV6-5, the J gene TRBJ1-6, with TRBD1 matching 9 bases. The trim removed 10 bases at V and 7 bases at J, leaving 2 bases unmatched. The CDR3 consists of 12 residues. The V gene's germline CDR1 is MNHEY and CDR2 SVGAGI.

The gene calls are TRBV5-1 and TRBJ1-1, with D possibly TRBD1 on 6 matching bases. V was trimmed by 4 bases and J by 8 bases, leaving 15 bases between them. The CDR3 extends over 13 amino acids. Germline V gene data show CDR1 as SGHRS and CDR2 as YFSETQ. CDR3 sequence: CASSPFETGEAFF. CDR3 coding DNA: TGCGCCAGCAGCCCCTTCGAAACAGGGGAAGCTTTCTTT. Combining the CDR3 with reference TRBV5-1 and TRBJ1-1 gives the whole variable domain KAGVTQTPRYLIKTRGQQVTLSCSPISGHRSVSWYQQTPGQGLQFLFEYFSETQRNKGNFPGRFSGRQFSNSRSEMNVSTLELGDSALYLCASSPFETGEAFFGQGTRLTVV.

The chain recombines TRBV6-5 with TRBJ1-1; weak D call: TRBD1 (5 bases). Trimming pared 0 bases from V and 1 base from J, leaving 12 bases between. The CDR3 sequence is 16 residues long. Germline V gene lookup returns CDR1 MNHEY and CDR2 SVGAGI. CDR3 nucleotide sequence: TGTGCCAGCAGTTACTCCTACAGGCAGAGGAACACTGAAGCTTTCTTT. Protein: CASSYSYRQRNTEAFF.

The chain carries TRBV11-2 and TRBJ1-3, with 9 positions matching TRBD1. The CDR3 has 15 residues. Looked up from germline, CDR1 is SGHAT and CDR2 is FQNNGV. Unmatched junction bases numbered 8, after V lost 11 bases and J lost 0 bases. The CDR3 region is CAEGTGLYSGNTIYF. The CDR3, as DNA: TGTGCCGAGGGGACAGGGCTCTACTCTGGAAACACCATATATTTT.

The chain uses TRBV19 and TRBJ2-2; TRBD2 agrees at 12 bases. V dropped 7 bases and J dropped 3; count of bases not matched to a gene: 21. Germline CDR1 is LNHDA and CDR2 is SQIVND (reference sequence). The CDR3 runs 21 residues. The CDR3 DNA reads TGTGCCAGTATATGGGGGCAGGGAGGGCTAGCGGGAGGGCCTGACACCGGGGAGCTGTTTTTT. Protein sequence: CASIWGQGGLAGGPDTGELFF.

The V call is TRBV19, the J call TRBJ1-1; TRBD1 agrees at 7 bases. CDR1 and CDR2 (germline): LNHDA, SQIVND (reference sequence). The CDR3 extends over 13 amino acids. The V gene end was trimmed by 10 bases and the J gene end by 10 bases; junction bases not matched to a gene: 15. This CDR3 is CATIDRESTPAFF. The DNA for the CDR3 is TGTGCCACGATCGACAGGGAATCTACACCAGCTTTCTTT. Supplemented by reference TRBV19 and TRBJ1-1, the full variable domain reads DGGITQSPKYLFRKEGQNVTLSCEQNLNHDAMYWYRQDPGQGLRLIYYSQIVNDFQKGDIAEGYSVSREKKESFPLTVTSAQKNPTAFYLCATIDRESTPAFFGQGTRLTVV.

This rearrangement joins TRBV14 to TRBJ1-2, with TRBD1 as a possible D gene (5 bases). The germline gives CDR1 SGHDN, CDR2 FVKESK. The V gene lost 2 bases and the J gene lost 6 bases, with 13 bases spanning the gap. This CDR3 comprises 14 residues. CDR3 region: CASSQTPGLDGYTF. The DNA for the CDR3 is TGTGCCAGCAGCCAAACCCCGGGACTTGATGGCTACACCTTC.

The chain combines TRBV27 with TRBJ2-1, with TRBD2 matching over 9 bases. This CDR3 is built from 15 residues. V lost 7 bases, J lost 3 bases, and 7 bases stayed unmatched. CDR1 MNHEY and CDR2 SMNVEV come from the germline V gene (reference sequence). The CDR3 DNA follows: TGTGCCAGCACCAGGACTAGCGAGCTCTACAATGAGCAGTTCTTC. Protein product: CASTRTSELYNEQFF.

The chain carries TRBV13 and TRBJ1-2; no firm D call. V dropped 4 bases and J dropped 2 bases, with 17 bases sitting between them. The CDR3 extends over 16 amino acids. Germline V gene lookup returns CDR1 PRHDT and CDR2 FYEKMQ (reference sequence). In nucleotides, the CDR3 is TGTGCCAGCAGCTCTAGAACCTCTCCCCTAAACTATGGCTACACCTTC. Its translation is CASSSRTSPLNYGYTF.

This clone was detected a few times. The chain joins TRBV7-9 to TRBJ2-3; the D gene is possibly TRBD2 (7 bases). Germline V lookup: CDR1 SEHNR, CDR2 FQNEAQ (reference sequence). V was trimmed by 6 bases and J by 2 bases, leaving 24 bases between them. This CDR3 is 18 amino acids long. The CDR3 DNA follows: TGTGCCAGCAGTTTTCGCGAGGGGGGGCTAACTTCCACAGATACGCAGTATTTT. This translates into CASSFREGGLTSTDTQYF.

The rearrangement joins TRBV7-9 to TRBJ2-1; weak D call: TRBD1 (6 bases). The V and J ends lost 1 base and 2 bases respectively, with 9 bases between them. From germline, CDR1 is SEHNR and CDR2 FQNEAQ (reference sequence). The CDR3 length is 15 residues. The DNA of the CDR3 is TGTGCCAGCAGCTTAGTGGGGGCTACCTACAATGAGCAGTTCTTC. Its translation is CASSLVGATYNEQFF.

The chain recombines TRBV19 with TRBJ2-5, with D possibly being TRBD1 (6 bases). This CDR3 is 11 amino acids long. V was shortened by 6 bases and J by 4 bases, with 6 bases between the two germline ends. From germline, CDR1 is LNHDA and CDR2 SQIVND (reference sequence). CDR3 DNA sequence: TGTGCCAGTAGACAGGGAGAGACCCAGTACTTC. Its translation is CASRQGETQYF.

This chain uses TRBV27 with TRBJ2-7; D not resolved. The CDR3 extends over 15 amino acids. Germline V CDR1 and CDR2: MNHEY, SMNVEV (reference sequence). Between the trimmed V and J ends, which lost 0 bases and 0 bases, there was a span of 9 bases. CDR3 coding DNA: TGTGCCAGCAGTTTATCTCCTCCTCCCTCCTACGAGCAGTACTTC. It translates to CASSLSPPPSYEQYF.

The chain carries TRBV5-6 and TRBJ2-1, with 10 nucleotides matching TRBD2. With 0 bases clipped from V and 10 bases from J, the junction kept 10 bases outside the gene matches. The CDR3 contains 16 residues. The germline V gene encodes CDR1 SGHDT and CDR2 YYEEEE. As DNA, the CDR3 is TGTGCCAGCAGCTTGGTCGGGAGCGGGGGGGCGCGGGAGCAGTTCTTC. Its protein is CASSLVGSGGAREQFF.

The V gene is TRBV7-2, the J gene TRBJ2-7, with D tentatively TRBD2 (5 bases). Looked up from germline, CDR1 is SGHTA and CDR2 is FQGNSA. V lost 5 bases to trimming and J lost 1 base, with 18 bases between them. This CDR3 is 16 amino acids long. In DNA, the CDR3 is TGTGCCAGCAGCCCAGTCGGGGTGCGGGTTTCCTACGAGCAGTACTTC. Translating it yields CASSPVGVRVSYEQYF.

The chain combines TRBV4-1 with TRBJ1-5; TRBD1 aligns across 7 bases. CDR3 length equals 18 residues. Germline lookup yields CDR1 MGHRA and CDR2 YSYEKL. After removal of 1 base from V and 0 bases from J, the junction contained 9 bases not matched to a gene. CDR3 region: CASSQVAHNRGSNQPQHF. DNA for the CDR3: TGCGCCAGCAGCCAAGTGGCCCATAACAGGGGTAGCAATCAGCCCCAGCATTTT.

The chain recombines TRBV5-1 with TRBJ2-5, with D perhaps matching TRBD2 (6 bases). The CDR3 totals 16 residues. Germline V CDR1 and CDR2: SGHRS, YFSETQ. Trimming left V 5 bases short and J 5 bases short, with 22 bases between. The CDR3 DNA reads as TGCGCCAGCAGGAGCCGGGACTCGTCACTGGGTGAGACCCAGTACTTC. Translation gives CASRSRDSSLGETQYF.

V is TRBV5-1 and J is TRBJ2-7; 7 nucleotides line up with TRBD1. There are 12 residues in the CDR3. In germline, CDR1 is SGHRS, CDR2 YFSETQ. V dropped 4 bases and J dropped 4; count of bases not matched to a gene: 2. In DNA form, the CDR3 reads TGCGCCAGCAGCCGGACAGGATACGAGCAGTACTTC. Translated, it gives CASSRTGYEQYF.

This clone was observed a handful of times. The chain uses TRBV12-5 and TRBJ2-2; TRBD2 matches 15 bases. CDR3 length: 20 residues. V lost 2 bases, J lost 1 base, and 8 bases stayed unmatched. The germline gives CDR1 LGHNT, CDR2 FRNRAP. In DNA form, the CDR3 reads TGTGCTAGTGGTTTGACTCGGGGACTAGCGGGAGGTGAGAACACCGGGGAGCTGTTTTTT. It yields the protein CASGLTRGLAGGENTGELFF.

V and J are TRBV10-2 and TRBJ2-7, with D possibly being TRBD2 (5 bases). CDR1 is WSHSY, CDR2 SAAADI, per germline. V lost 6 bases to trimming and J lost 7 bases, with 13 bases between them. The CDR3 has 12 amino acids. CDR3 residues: CASSPSSGEQYF. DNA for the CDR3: TGCGCCAGCAGCCCCTCTTCGGGAGAGCAGTACTTC.

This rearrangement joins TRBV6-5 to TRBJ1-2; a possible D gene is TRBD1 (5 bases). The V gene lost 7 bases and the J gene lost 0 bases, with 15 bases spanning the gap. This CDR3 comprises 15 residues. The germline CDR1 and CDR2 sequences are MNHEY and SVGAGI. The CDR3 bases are TGTGCCAGCACAGGAGGGGCCCCTGCTAACTATGGCTACACCTTC. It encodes CASTGGAPANYGYTF.

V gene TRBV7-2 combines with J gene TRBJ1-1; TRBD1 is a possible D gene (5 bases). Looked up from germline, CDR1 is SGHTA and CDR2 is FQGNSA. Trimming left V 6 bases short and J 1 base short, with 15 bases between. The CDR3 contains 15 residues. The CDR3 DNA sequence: TGTGCCAGCAGGTTTTCAGGGAACCGGAACACTGAAGCTTTCTTT. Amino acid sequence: CASRFSGNRNTEAFF.

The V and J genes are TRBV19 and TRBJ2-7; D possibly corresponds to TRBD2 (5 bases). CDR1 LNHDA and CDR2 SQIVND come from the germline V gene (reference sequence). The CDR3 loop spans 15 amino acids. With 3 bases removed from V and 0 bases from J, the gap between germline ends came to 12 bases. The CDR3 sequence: CASSIGRAPSYEQYF. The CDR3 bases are TGTGCCAGTAGTATTGGGCGGGCGCCCTCCTACGAGCAGTACTTC.

This chain's CDR3 is CASSLRTGHEQYF. The CDR3 nucleotides are TGTGCCAGCAGTTTACGGACAGGACACGAGCAGTACTTC. V and J are TRBV27 and TRBJ2-7; TRBD1 aligns across 7 bases. With V trimmed by 2 bases and J by 5 bases, 3 bases remained unmatched. Germline V gives CDR1 MNHEY, CDR2 SMNVEV (reference sequence). The CDR3 covers 13 residues.

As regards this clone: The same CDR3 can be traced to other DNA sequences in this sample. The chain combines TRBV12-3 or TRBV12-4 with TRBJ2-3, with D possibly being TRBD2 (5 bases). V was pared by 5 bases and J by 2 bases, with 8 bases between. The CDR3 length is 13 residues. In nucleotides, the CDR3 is TGTGCCAGCAGTCGACTAATCACAGATACGCAGTATTTT. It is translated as CASSRLITDTQYF.